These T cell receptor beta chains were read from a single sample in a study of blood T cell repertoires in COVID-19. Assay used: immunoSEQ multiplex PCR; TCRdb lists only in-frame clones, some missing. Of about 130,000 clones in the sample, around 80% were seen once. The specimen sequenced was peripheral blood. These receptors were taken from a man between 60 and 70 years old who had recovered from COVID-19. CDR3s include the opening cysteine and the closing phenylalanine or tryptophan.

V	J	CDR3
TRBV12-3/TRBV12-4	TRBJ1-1	CASWGVRGGEAFF
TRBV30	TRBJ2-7	CAWSRTSAYEQYF
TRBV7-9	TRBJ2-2	CASSWAGTRPNTGELFF
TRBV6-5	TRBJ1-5	CASGILTGQPQHF
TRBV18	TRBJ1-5	CASSRYGTDNQPQHF
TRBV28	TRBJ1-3	CASSPAISGNTIYF
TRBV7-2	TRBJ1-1	CASSFFQGENTEAFF
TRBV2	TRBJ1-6	CASATTGGINSPLHF
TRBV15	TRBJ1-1	CATSINRGRNTEAFF
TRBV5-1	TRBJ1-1	CASSTQQGRAEAFF
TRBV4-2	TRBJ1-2	CASSQDAGLSGYTF
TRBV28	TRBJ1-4	CASSLSGREKLFF
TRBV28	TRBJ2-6	CASRGAGANVLTF
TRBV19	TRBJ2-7	CASSISAGPSLGEQYF
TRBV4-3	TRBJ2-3	CASSQDRGTDTQYF
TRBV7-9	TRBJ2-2	CASSLGGRFGELFF
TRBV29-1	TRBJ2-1	CSLSTGLSYNEQFF
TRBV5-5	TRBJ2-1	CASSLESDEQFF
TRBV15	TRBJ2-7	CATSLQATGHISYEQYF
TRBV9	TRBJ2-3	CASSVDSPGATDTQYF
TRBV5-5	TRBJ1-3	CASSFWGLSGNTIYF
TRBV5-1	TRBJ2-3	CASSQGGTDTQYF
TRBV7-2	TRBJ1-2	CASSLQGTANYGYTF
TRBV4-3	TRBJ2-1	CASSQENPLSYNEQFF
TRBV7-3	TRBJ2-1	CASSLSSSGNEQFF
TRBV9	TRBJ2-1	CASSVAAGGPRNEQFF
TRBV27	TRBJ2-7	CASSLGPSYEQYF
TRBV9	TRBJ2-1	CASSVVSGLAMEVEQFF
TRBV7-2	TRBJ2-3	CASSLRGRSTDTQYF
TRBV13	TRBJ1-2	CASSRDRVNYGYTF
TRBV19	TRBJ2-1	CASRATGADEQFF
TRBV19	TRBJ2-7	CASSTVKGGEQYF
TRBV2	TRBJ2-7	CASSERSGRTYEQYF
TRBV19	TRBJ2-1	CASSIGSQGASYNEQFF
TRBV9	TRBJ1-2	CASSVWTGGGYTF
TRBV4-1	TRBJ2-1	CASKLGSGVNEQFF
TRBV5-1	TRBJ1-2	CASDDGGSPGGYTF
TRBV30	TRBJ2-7	CAWSREYEQYF
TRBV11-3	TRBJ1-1	CASSSTVNTEAFF
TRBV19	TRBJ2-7	CASSPEGAESPWYF
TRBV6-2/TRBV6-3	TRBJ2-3	CASSWSVSTDTQYF
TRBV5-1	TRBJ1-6	CASSLDFGLNSPLHF
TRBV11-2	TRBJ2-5	CASSSSTGGETQYF
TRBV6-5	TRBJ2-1	CASSPGTGDREQFF
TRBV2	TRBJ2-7	CASRASSYEQYF
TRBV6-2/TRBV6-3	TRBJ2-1	CASSYERETYNEQFF
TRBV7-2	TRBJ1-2	CASSPPRGGYTF
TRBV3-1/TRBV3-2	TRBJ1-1	CASSRLQEPIDTEAFF
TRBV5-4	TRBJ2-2	CASSGGTSGTGELFF
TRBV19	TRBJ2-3	CASSLGTGNADTQYF
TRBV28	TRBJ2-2	CASSSHRGSRELFF
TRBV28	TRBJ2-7	CASSLGSGAPGEQYF
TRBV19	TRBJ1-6	CASRVPGQANSPLHF